This T cell receptor beta chain originates from a study of OX40 agonist ivuxolimab in advanced cancers. This CDR3 contains 13 residues. The V segment lost 4 bases and the J segment 8 bases; nucleotides outside the gene matches: 6. Germline V gives CDR1 MDHEN, CDR2 SYDVKM. The repertoire was sequenced with immunoSEQ multiplex PCR; TCRdb's copy has only in-frame clones and lacks some. This sample has tens of thousands of clones, with 80% to 90% found just once. The TCR originated in an adult with an advanced solid tumor such as melanoma, head and neck, liver or kidney cancer. The chain recombines TRBV28 with TRBJ1-2; 8 bases match TRBD1. The input for sequencing was CD4+ or CD8+ T cells sorted from blood, taken in a trial of the OX40 agonist ivuxolimab. The CDR3 region has the DNA TGTGCCAGCAGTTCCAGGACAGGGAGGGGCTACACCTTC. Translation gives CASSSRTGRGYTF.